This T cell receptor beta chain was identified in a study of T-cell reconstitution after alpha-beta-depleted transplantation in children. Unique molecular identifiers tagged the TCRbeta library. TCRdb reprocessed the PCR reads via MiXCR and lists one record per CDR3 protein. The table lists 490,000 or so distinct CDR3 sequences, about 12% of them singletons. This clonotype was picked up many times. This sequence was found in a human donor who donated a stem cell graft to a child with combined immunodeficiency. Sequenced here: PBMCs from the stem cell graft donor, sampled from the stem cell graft.

The CDR3 sequence: CASSLTTSAQYF. The CDR3 DNA is TGTGCCAGCAGCTTAACGACTAGCGCGCAGTATTTT. The J gene is TRBJ2-3, the V gene TRBV7-9; 8 nucleotides agree with TRBD2. Germline values: CDR1 SEHNR, CDR2 FQNEAQ (reference sequence). The CDR3 is made up of 12 amino acids. J gave up 10 bases and V 2 bases, and 2 bases lay outside the gene matches.